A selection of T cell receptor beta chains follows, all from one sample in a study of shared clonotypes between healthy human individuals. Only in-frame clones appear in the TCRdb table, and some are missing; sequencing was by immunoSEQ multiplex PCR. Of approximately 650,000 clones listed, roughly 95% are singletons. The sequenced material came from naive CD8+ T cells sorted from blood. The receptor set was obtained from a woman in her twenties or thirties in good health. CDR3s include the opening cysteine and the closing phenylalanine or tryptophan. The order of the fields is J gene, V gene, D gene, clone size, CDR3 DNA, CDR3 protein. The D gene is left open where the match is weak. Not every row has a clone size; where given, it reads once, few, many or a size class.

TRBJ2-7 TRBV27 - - TGTGCCAGCAGATATACAGGGAGAACTACCTACGAGCAGTACTTC CASRYTGRTTYEQYF
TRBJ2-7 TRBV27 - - TGTGCCAGCAGTTTTATAGGTTCGAAGGCCTCCTACGAGCAGTACTTC CASSFIGSKASYEQYF
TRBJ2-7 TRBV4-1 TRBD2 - TGCGCCAGCAGCCAAGATCGGGAGGGGACCTACGAGCAGTACTTC CASSQDREGTYEQYF
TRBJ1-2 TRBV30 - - TGTGCCTGGATCTACTTGGACAGCTACTATGGCTACACCTTC CAWIYLDSYYGYTF
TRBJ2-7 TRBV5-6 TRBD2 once TGTGCCAGCAGCTCGGGACTATCGGGCGAGCAGTACTTC CASSSGLSGEQYF
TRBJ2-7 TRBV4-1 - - TGCGCCAGCAGCCAAGATCCGGGCGGGACGGTCTCCTACGAGCAGTACTTC CASSQDPGGTVSYEQYF
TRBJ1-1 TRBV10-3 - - TGTGCCATCAGTGAGGTTGACGCTGGTTATGAAGCTTTCTTT CAISEVDAGYEAFF
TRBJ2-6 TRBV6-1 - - TGTGCCAGCCTCGGGCGGAGTGGGGCCAACGTCCTGACTTTC CASLGRSGANVLTF
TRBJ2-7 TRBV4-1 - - TGCGCCAGCAGTTCCGCTTTCACCGGGACCGCCGCGCGCGAGCAGTACTTC CASSSAFTGTAAREQYF
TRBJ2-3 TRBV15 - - TGTGCCACCAGCAGAACACCCGATACGCAGTATTTT CATSRTPDTQYF
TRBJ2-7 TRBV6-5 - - TGTGCCAGCAGTTCCCCTTCCTACGAGCAGTACTTC CASSSPSYEQYF
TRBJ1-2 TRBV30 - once TGTGCCTGCCAGGACACCTATGGCTACACCTTC CACQDTYGYTF
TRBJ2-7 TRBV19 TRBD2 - TGTGCCAGTAGCCAGACTAGCAGTTACGAGCAGTACTTC CASSQTSSYEQYF
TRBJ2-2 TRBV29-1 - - TGCAGCGTTTGGTCCTTACAGGGAAACACCGGGGAGCTGTTTTTT CSVWSLQGNTGELFF
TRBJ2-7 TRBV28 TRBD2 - TGTGCCAGCACCTCGGGACTAGCGGGCGAGCAGTACTTC CASTSGLAGEQYF
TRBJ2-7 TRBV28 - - TGTGCCAGCAGTTCGACGGTTTACGACGAGCAGTACTTC CASSSTVYDEQYF
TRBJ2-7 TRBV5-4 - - TGTGCCAGCAGCTTGGCGCGCGGGGTATACGAGCAGTACTTC CASSLARGVYEQYF
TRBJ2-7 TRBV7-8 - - TGTGCCAGCTCTTCTAGGGTGGCCTACGAGCAGTACTTC CASSSRVAYEQYF
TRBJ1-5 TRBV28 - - TGTGCCAGCACAAGTGCTGCAAATCAGCCCCAGCATTTT CASTSAANQPQHF
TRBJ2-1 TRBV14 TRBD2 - TGTGCCAGCAGCCAACATACCGGGACTAGCGGGAGACCGAGCTCCTACAATGAGCAGTTCTTC CASSQHTGTSGRPSSYNEQFF
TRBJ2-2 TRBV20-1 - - TGCAGTGCTCACATAACCGGGGAGCTGTTTTTT CSAHITGELFF
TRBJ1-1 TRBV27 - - TGTGCCAGCAGTGCTGGGGGCACTGAAGCTTTCTTT CASSAGGTEAFF
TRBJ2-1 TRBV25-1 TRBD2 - TGTGCCAGCAGTGAATTCGTCCTAGCGGAGTACAATGAGCAGTTCTTC CASSEFVLAEYNEQFF
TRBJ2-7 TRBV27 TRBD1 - TGTGCCAGCAGTCCCACGGACAGGGACTACGAGCAGTACTTC CASSPTDRDYEQYF
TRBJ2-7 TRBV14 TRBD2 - TGTGCCAGCAGCCAAGTTAGCGGGAGGGACTACGAGCAGTACTTC CASSQVSGRDYEQYF
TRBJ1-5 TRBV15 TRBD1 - TGTGCCACCAGCAGGGTCGGGACAGGGGGTCAGCCCCAGCATTTT CATSRVGTGGQPQHF
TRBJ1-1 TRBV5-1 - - TGCGCCAGCACTGGGGGGAACACTGAAGCTTTCTTT CASTGGNTEAFF
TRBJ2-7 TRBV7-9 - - TGTGCCAGCAGCTTCCCCAGCTCCTACGAGCAGTACTTC CASSFPSSYEQYF
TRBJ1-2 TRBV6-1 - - TGTGCCAGCAACCCTCCGGCGGGGGGTGGCTACACCTTC CASNPPAGGGYTF
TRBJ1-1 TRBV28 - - TGTGCCAGCTCTTACGTACAGACTGAAGCTTTCTTT CASSYVQTEAFF
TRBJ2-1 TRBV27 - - TGTGCCAGCAGTCCCTATTACCAGGGCAATGAGCAGTTCTTC CASSPYYQGNEQFF
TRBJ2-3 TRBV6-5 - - TGTGCCAGCAGTCCGGACTCAACTAGCACAGATACGCAGTATTTT CASSPDSTSTDTQYF
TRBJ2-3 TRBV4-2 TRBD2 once TGTGCCAGCAGCCAGAGGGGGACTAGCGGCACAGATACGCAGTATTTT CASSQRGTSGTDTQYF
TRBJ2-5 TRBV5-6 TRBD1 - TGTGCCAGCACCCCATATCGTCCCGGGACAGGGCTTAAGACCCAGTACTTC CASTPYRPGTGLKTQYF
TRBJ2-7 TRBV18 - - TGTGCCAGCTCACCAGCCGGGGGACGCTACGAGCAGTACTTC CASSPAGGRYEQYF
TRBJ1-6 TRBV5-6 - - TGTGCCAGCAGCCAACGGACTCCTCATAATTCACCCCTCCACTTT CASSQRTPHNSPLHF
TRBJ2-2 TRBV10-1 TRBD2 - TGCGCCAGCAGTACCGGGGTAGCGGGAGCAACCACCGGGGAGCTGTTTTTT CASSTGVAGATTGELFF
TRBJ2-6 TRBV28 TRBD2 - TGTGCCAGCAGAGGGACTAGCGGGAGTATTACTTCCGGGGCCAACGTCCTGACTTTC CASRGTSGSITSGANVLTF
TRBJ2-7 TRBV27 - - TGTGCCCGCAGTCAAAACAGCGGGACATACTACGAGCAGTACTTC CARSQNSGTYYEQYF
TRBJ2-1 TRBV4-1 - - TGCGCCAGCAGCCAAGGAGGCGGCGGGGTCTCCTACAATGAGCAGTTCTTC CASSQGGGGVSYNEQFF
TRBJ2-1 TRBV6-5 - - TGTGCCAGCAGTCCCGGTAGGGCGAACAATGAGCAGTTCTTC CASSPGRANNEQFF
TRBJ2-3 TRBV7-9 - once TGTGCCAGCAGCTTAGATTCTGGACACAGCACAGATACGCAGTATTTT CASSLDSGHSTDTQYF
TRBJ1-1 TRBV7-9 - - TGTGCCAGCAGCCCAACCAAGCGTGAGGGTGAAGCTTTCTTT CASSPTKREGEAFF
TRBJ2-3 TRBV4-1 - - TGCGCCAGCAGCCCTCAGCCAAGACAAGCTTTCACAGATACGCAGTATTTT CASSPQPRQAFTDTQYF
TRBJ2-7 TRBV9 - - TGTGCCAGCAGTGTACCTAGCGACTCCTACGAGCAGTACTTC CASSVPSDSYEQYF